This TCR beta chain was identified during a study of human T cells and chemical hapten exposure. Study-level information: Across samples, TCR yields varied, mostly owing to small differences in pooled library volumes. The study's findings and limits: PT1 expanded TCR counts and patch test score correlated positively.

Single cDNA molecules in the library carried unique molecular identifiers attached during preparation. As processed by the authors: Samples ranged from about 23,224 to 690,600 TCRs, with a median of roughly 96,000. TCRdb ran MiXCR on the RACE reads and lists one entry per CDR3 protein. The V and J calls follow TCRdb's processing rather than the paper's. The data hold over 70,000 distinct CDR3 sequences, with approximately 11% observed a single time. V lost 6 bases, J lost 11 bases, and 3 bases stayed unmatched. The CDR3 sequence is 10 residues long. Looked up from germline, CDR1 is DFQATT and CDR2 is SNEGSKA (reference sequence). As regards this clonotype: Its antigen is currently unknown.

Time point defined: patch test 3, about 24 weeks after DPC sensitization. As to treatment: therapeutic diphenylcyclopropenone sensitization with weekly scalp DPC. The chain carries TRBV20-1 and TRBJ1-1; TRBD1 matches 10 bases. This receptor was identified in a woman aged 25 to 39 with alopecia areata. Some clones in this sample may be carry-over from other donors' samples. The specimen comprised whole blood, sampled in connection with sensitization to the hapten diphenylcyclopropenone (DPC). The CDR3: CSADRGLAFF. The CDR3 nucleotides read TGCAGTGCCGACAGGGGGCTGGCTTTCTTT.